This T cell receptor (beta chain) derives from a study of radiation and T cells in renal cell carcinoma. The method was immunoSEQ multiplex PCR; TCRdb's version includes in-frame clones alone and lacks a portion of them. In the table there are about 91,000 clones, 70% to 85% of which are singletons. Time point described: baseline pretreatment blood. Treatment given: 15 Gy SBRT to primary tumor, nephrectomy 4 weeks later. This clone was picked up one time. The TCR was taken from a man in his sixties with renal cell carcinoma. Sequencing used blood, obtained from a patient whose treatment included radiotherapy and nephrectomy.

This CDR3 is CAWSLGFGTDTQYF. In DNA form, the CDR3 reads TGTGCCTGGAGTTTGGGGTTCGGGACAGATACGCAGTATTTT. The chain couples TRBV30 to TRBJ2-3; no clear D gene. There are 14 residues in the CDR3. With 2 bases removed from V and 3 bases from J, the gap between germline ends came to 12 bases. Germline-derived CDR1 and CDR2 are GTSNPN and SVGIG (reference sequence).